What follows is one T cell receptor (beta chain) and its context. This sample is part of a study of T cell responses to AZD1222 COVID-19 vaccine. CDR3 size: 13 residues. The V end lost 4 bases, the J end lost 5 bases, and 11 bases lay between the germline ends. From germline, CDR1 is SGHVS and CDR2 FNYEAQ. The data were produced by immunoSEQ multiplex PCR, yet TCRdb's version contains in-frame clones alone and is incomplete. The table lists about 130,000 clones, approximately 85% of them singletons. The chain has TRBV7-6 and TRBJ1-2; tentatively, D is TRBD1 (5 bases). The material sequenced was peripheral blood, taken on day 0 of AZD1222 vaccination. This TCR derives from an adult in good health. The CDR3 reads CASSWGVGYGYTF. Written as DNA, the CDR3 is TGTGCCAGCAGCTGGGGGGTAGGGTATGGCTACACCTTC. Using reference TRBV7-6 and TRBJ1-2 for the parts outside the CDR3, the full variable domain is GAGVSQSPRYKVTKRGQDVALRCDPISGHVSLYWYRQALGQGPEFLTYFNYEAQQDKSGLPNDRFSAERPEGSISTLTIQRTEQRDSAMYRCASSWGVGYGYTFGSGTRLTVV.